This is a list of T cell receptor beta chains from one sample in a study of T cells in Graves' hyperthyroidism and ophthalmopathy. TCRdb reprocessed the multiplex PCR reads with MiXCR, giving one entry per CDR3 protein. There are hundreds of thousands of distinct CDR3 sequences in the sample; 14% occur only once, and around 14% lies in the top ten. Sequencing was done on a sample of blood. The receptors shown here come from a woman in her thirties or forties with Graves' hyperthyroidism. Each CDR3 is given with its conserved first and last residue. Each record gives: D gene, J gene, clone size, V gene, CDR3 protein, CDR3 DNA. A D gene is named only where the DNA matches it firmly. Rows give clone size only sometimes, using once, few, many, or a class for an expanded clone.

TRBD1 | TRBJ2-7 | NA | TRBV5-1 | CASSLGTGLPGGYEQYF | TGCGCCAGCAGCTTGGGGACCGGTTTGCCAGGGGGCTACGAGCAGTACTTC
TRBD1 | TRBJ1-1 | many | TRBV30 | CAWSVHTGGDTEAFF | TGTGCCTGGAGTGTACATACAGGGGGCGACACTGAAGCTTTCTTT
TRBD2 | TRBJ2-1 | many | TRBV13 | CASSTLAGGPQQFF | TGTGCCAGCAGCACATTAGCGGGAGGGCCGCAGCAGTTCTTC
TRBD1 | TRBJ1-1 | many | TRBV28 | CASRTGGVLNTEAFF | TGTGCCAGCAGAACAGGGGGCGTTTTGAACACTGAAGCTTTCTTT
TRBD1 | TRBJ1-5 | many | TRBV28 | CASSFETGVFPSNQPQHF | TGTGCCAGCAGTTTTGAGACAGGGGTTTTCCCTAGCAATCAGCCCCAGCATTTT
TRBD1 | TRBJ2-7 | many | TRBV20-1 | CSANEGQGSRVEQYF | TGCAGTGCTAATGAAGGACAGGGCTCGCGGGTCGAGCAGTACTTC
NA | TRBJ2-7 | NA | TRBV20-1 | CSARDLNYEQYF | TGCAGTGCTAGAGACCTTAACTACGAGCAGTACTTC
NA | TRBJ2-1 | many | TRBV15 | CATGPEAGGYNEQFF | TGTGCCACAGGCCCGGAGGCAGGAGGGTACAATGAGCAGTTCTTC
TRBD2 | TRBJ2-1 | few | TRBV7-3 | CASSLPPRGLASHEQFF | TGTGCCAGCAGTCTCCCTCCCCGCGGACTAGCGTCCCATGAGCAGTTCTTC
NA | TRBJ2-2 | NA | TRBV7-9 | CASSSKGANTGELFF | TGTGCCAGCAGCTCGAAGGGGGCGAACACCGGGGAGCTGTTTTTT
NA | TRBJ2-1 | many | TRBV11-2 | CASSLAFGVGGLYEQFF | TGTGCCAGCAGCTTAGCGTTCGGTGTAGGGGGACTCTATGAGCAGTTCTTC
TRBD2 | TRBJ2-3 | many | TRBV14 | CASSQGAGTDTQYF | TGTGCCAGCAGCCAAGGAGCGGGAACAGATACGCAGTATTTT
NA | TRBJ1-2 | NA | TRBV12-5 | CASGFWGTGYTF | TGTGCTAGTGGTTTCTGGGGTACTGGCTACACCTTC
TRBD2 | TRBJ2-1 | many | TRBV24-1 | CATSDQTSGRFNEQFF | TGTGCCACCAGTGACCAGACTAGCGGGAGATTCAATGAGCAGTTCTTC
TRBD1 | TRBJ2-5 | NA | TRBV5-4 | CASSLQGAQETQYF | TGTGCCAGCAGCTTACAGGGGGCCCAAGAGACCCAGTACTTC
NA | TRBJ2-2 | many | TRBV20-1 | CSASKQNTGELFF | TGCAGTGCTAGTAAACAGAACACCGGGGAGCTGTTTTTT
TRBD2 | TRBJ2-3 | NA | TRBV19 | CASTDRGGSTDTQYF | TGTGCCAGTACCGACCGGGGGGGAAGCACAGATACGCAGTATTTT
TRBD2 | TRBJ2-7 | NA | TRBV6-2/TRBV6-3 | CASSVVREGPYEQYF | TGTGCCAGCAGTGTGGTACGGGAGGGCCCATACGAGCAGTACTTC
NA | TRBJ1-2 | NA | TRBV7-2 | CASSLREGGIYGYTF | TGTGCCAGCAGCCTACGAGAGGGAGGCATTTATGGCTACACCTTC
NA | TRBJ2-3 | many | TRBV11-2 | CASSPLRAKTDTQYF | TGTGCCAGCAGCCCCCTAAGAGCTAAAACAGATACGCAGTATTTT
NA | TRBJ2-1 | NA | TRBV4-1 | CASSHLVGTANEQFF | TGCGCCAGCAGCCACCTCGTGGGGACCGCTAATGAGCAGTTCTTC
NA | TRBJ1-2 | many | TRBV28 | CASSPSGKGRGYTF | TGTGCCAGCAGTCCCTCAGGGAAGGGTCGGGGCTACACCTTC
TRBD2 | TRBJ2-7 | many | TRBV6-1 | CASGREFNEQYF | TGTGCCAGCGGGCGGGAGTTCAACGAGCAGTACTTC
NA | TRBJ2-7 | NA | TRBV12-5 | CASGDRRDGYYEQDF | TGTGCTAGTGGTGACCGCCGGGACGGGTACTACGAGCAGGACTTC
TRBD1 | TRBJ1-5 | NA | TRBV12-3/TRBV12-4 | CASSGQGGSNQPQHF | TGTGCCAGCAGCGGACAGGGGGGGTCTAATCAGCCCCAGCATTTT
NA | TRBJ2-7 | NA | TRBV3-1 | CASSQDLNSLGYEQYF | TGTGCCAGCAGCCAAGATCTGAACTCCCTCGGCTACGAGCAGTACTTC
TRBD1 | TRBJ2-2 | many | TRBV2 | CASSVEQGTGELFF | TGTGCCAGCAGTGTGGAACAGGGGACCGGGGAGCTGTTTTTT
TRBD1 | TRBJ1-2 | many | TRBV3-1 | CASSQRDRTASYGYTF | TGTGCCAGCAGCCAAAGGGACAGGACTGCAAGCTATGGCTACACCTTC
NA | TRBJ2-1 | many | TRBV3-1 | CASSQGFYNEQFF | TGTGCCAGCAGCCAAGGATTCTACAATGAGCAGTTCTTC
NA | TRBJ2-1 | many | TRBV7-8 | CASSLWAREISYNEQFF | TGTGCCAGCAGCTTATGGGCCCGGGAGATCTCCTACAATGAGCAGTTCTTC
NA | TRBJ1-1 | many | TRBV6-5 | CASSYVPSENTEAFF | TGTGCCAGCAGTTACGTGCCGAGCGAGAACACTGAAGCTTTCTTT
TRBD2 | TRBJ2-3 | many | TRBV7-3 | CASSLTGSGTGADTQYF | TGTGCCAGCAGCTTAACGGGTAGCGGGACCGGGGCAGATACGCAGTATTTT
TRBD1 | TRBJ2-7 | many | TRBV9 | CASSPQTGGLGEQYF | TGTGCCAGCAGCCCCCAAACAGGGGGTTTGGGCGAGCAGTACTTC
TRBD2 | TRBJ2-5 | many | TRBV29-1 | CSVGTSGLSETQYF | TGCAGCGTTGGGACTAGCGGCCTCTCGGAGACCCAGTACTTC
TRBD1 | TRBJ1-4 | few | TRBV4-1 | CASSPLSEGASEKLFF | TGCGCCAGCAGCCCACTCTCCGAGGGGGCCAGTGAAAAACTGTTTTTT
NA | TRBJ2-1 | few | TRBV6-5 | CASSYVLGGLGNEQFF | TGTGCCAGCAGTTACGTATTGGGGGGGCTGGGGAATGAGCAGTTCTTC
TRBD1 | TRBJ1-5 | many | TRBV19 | CASSQDRSSNQPQHF | TGTGCCAGTAGCCAGGACAGGTCGAGCAATCAGCCCCAGCATTTT
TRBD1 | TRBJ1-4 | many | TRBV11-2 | CASSLGQPNEKLFF | TGTGCCAGCTCCTTGGGACAGCCGAATGAAAAACTGTTTTTT
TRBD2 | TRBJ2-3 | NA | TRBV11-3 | CASSPGTSGRRDTQYF | TGTGCCAGCAGCCCCGGGACTAGCGGGAGAAGAGATACGCAGTATTTT
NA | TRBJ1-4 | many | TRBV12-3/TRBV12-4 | CASSLGPRPTKLFF | TGTGCCAGCAGTTTAGGTCCCAGGCCTACGAAACTGTTTTTT
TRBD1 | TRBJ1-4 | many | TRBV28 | CASSSIQGGYEKLFF | TGTGCCAGCAGCTCAATACAGGGGGGTTATGAAAAACTGTTTTTT
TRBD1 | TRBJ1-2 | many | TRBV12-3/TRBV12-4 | CASRGTAYGYTF | TGTGCCAGCAGAGGGACAGCCTATGGCTACACCTTC
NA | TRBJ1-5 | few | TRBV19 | CASSRSQAIENQPQHF | TGTGCCAGTAGTAGATCACAGGCGATTGAAAATCAGCCCCAGCATTTT
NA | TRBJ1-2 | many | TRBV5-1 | CASSFWSGSTNYGYTF | TGCGCCAGCAGCTTCTGGTCGGGCAGTACTAACTATGGCTACACCTTC
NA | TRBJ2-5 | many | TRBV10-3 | CAISDNGGRETQYF | TGTGCCATCAGTGATAATGGAGGGCGAGAGACCCAGTACTTC
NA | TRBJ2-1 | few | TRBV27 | CASSSGPPGYNEQFF | TGTGCCAGCAGTTCAGGACCTCCCGGCTACAATGAGCAGTTCTTC